Listed below are T cell receptor beta chains from one sample, sequenced in a study of OX40 agonist ivuxolimab in advanced cancers. The method was immunoSEQ multiplex PCR; TCRdb's version includes in-frame clones alone and lacks a portion of them. The table lists about 60,000 clones, around 86% of them singletons, with 0.9% to 1.2% in the top ten. The sample here was CD4+ or CD8+ T cells sorted from blood, taken in a trial of the OX40 agonist ivuxolimab. The receptor source for this set is an adult with an advanced solid tumor such as melanoma, head and neck, liver or kidney cancer. The CDR3 runs from the conserved cysteine through the conserved F or W. The order of the fields is D gene, J gene, clone size, V gene, CDR3 protein, CDR3 DNA. A D gene is named only where the DNA matches it firmly. Clone size, where shown, is once, few, many, or a class for clones that have expanded.

>TRBD1|TRBJ2-2|once|TRBV18
CASSSGQGPGGSGELFF
TGTGCCAGCTCATCGGGACAGGGGCCCGGAGGGTCCGGGGAGCTGTTTTTT
>TRBD1|TRBJ1-2|-|TRBV9
CASSAHRGYYGYTF
TGTGCCAGCAGCGCCCACAGGGGGTACTATGGCTACACCTTC
>TRBD2|TRBJ2-7|-|TRBV9
CASSPHNPRGAGTQYTYEQYF
TGTGCCAGCAGCCCGCATAACCCCCGGGGAGCGGGGACCCAATACACCTACGAGCAGTACTTC
>-|TRBJ2-2|-|TRBV4-3
CASSRLGENTGELFF
TGCGCCAGCAGCCGGCTTGGGGAAAACACCGGGGAGCTGTTTTTT
>-|TRBJ2-1|-|TRBV30
CAWAYPGEQFF
TGTGCCTGGGCCTACCCCGGGGAGCAGTTCTTC
>-|TRBJ2-7|-|TRBV2
CASSWDAEQYF
TGTGCCAGCAGTTGGGACGCCGAGCAGTACTTC
>-|TRBJ2-1|-|TRBV5-1
CASSLVGPVLNEQFF
TGCGCCAGCAGCTTGGTAGGGCCCGTATTGAATGAGCAGTTCTTC
>-|TRBJ1-1|-|TRBV18
CASSPEGGTNTEAFF
TGTGCCAGCTCACCAGAGGGAGGGACGAACACTGAAGCTTTCTTT
>-|TRBJ2-7|-|TRBV20-1
CSAAGPYEQYF
TGCAGTGCCGCCGGACCGTACGAGCAGTACTTC
>-|TRBJ1-4|-|TRBV9
CASSVSGANEKLFF
TGTGCCAGCAGCGTAAGTGGAGCTAATGAAAAACTGTTTTTT
>TRBD1|TRBJ1-2|-|TRBV10-3
CAISGQGGANYGYTF
TGTGCCATCAGTGGACAGGGGGGAGCTAACTATGGCTACACCTTC
>TRBD2|TRBJ2-3|-|TRBV4-3
CASSQGPSGKGDTQYF
TGCGCCAGCAGCCAAGGTCCTAGCGGGAAAGGAGATACGCAGTATTTT
>TRBD2|TRBJ2-7|-|TRBV6-6
CASRADTSGIYDEQYF
TGTGCCAGCAGAGCAGACACCAGCGGGATTTACGACGAGCAGTACTTC
>-|TRBJ2-3|-|TRBV7-3
CASSPRVGGERDTQYF
TGTGCCAGCAGCCCCCGGGTGGGGGGCGAGAGAGATACGCAGTATTTT
>TRBD1|TRBJ2-7|-|TRBV7-8
CASSSPTGGLPYEQYF
TGTGCCAGCAGCTCCCCGACAGGGGGCCTCCCTTACGAGCAGTACTTC
>TRBD2|TRBJ2-7|-|TRBV11-2
CASSLGGERGGYEQYF
TGTGCCAGCAGCTTAGGGGGTGAGCGGGGAGGCTACGAGCAGTACTTC
>-|TRBJ2-7|-|TRBV28
CASSLLDSEQYF
TGTGCCAGCAGTTTATTAGACAGCGAGCAGTACTTC
>TRBD2|TRBJ2-7|-|TRBV5-5
CASSSDLTSGYEQYF
TGTGCCAGCAGCTCGGATCTGACTAGCGGTTACGAGCAGTACTTC
>TRBD1|TRBJ1-2|once|TRBV19
CASGDRGQSGYTF
TGTGCCAGCGGCGACAGGGGACAGAGTGGCTACACCTTC
>TRBD2|TRBJ2-5|-|TRBV29-1
CSATGSSGSSETQYF
TGCAGCGCCACCGGTTCTAGCGGGAGTTCGGAGACCCAGTACTTC
>-|TRBJ2-7|-|TRBV20-1
CSARWVDEQYF
TGCAGTGCTAGGTGGGTCGACGAGCAGTACTTC
>-|TRBJ1-3|medium-sized|TRBV28
CASSLFSGAGRGNTIYF
TGTGCCAGCAGTTTGTTTAGCGGGGCTGGGCGCGGAAACACCATATATTTT
>-|TRBJ1-3|few|TRBV28
CASREHSGNTIYF
TGTGCCAGCAGGGAACACTCTGGAAACACCATATATTTT
>TRBD1|TRBJ1-5|-|TRBV7-8
CASSDPGQGARVSQPQHF
TGTGCCAGCAGCGATCCGGGACAGGGGGCTCGTGTCAGTCAGCCCCAGCATTTT
>-|TRBJ2-6|-|TRBV6-5
CASSYHDSGANVLTF
TGTGCCAGCAGTTATCACGACTCTGGGGCCAACGTCCTGACTTTC
>-|TRBJ1-3|once|TRBV11-2
CASSPLGGSNTIYF
TGTGCCAGCAGCCCGTTGGGAGGATCAAACACCATATATTTT
>-|TRBJ2-1|-|TRBV2
CASNRALGGNEQFF
TGTGCCAGCAACAGGGCCCTTGGGGGGAATGAGCAGTTCTTC
>TRBD1|TRBJ2-3|-|TRBV28
CASSLDRGASDTQYF
TGTGCCAGCAGTTTGGACAGGGGCGCTTCAGATACGCAGTATTTT
>-|TRBJ2-7|-|TRBV10-1
CASSEALGAEQYF
TGCGCCAGCAGTGAGGCCTTGGGGGCCGAGCAGTACTTC
>-|TRBJ1-4|-|TRBV18
CASSLSPATNEKLFF
TGTGCCAGCTCACTTTCTCCCGCAACTAATGAAAAACTGTTTTTT
>-|TRBJ2-6|-|TRBV6-4
CASSQFRVDSGANVLTF
TGTGCCAGCAGTCAATTCCGCGTGGACTCTGGGGCCAACGTCCTGACTTTC
>TRBD1|TRBJ2-7|-|TRBV7-2
CASSLTGGLTYEQYF
TGTGCCAGCAGCCTAACAGGGGGACTCACCTACGAGCAGTACTTC